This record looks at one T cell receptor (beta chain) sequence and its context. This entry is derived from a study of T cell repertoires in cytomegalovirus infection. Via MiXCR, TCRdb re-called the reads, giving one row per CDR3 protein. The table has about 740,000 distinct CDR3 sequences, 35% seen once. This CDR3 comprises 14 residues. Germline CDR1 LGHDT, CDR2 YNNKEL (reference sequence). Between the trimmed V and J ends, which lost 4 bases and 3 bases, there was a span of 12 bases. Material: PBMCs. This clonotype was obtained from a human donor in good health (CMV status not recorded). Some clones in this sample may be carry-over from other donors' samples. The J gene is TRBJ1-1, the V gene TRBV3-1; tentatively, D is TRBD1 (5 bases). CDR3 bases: TGTGCCAGCAGCCCGACAGCCGGGGACACTGAAGCTTTCTTT. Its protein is CASSPTAGDTEAFF.